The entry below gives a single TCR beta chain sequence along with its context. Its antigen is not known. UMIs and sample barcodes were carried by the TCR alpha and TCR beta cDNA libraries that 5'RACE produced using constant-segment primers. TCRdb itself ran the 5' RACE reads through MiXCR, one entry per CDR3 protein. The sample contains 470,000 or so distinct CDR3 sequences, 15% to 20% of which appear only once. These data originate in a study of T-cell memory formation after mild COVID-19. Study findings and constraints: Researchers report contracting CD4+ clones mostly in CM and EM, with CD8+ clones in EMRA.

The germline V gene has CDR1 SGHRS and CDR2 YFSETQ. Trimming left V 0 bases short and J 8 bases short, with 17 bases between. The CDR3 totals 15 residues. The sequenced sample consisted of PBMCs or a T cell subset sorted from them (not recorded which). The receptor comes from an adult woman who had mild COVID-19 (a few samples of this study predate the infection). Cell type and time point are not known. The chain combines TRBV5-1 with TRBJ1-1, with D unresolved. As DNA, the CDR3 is TGCGCCAGCAGCTTGGGAGACTCCAGAAATCTGGAAGCTTTCTTT. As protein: CASSLGDSRNLEAFF.